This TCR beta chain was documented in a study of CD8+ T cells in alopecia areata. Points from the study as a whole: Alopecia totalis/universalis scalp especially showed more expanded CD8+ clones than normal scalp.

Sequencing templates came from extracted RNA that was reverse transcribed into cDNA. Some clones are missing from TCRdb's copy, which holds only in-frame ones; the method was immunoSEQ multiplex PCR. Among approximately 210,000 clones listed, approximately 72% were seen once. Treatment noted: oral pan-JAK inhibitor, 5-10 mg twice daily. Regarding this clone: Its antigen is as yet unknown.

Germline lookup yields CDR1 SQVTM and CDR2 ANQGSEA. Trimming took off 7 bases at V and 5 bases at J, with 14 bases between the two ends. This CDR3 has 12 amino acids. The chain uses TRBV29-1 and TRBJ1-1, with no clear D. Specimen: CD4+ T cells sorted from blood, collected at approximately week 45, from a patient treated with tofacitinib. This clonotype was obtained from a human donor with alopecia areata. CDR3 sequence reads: CSGAGRGTEAFF. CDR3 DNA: TGCAGCGGGGCAGGCCGAGGGACTGAAGCTTTCTTT.